This is a list of T cell receptor beta chains from one sample in a study of T-cell reconstitution after alpha-beta-depleted transplantation in children. TCRdb re-derived calls from the PCR reads in MiXCR, one entry per CDR3 protein. The profile shows a few hundred thousand distinct CDR3 sequences, roughly 27% of them singletons. The starting material was PBMCs, obtained before TCRalphabeta/CD19-depleted stem cell transplant. The receptors stem from a boy under three years old with Wiskott-Aldrich syndrome, due to receive a stem cell transplant. Both conserved end residues are part of each CDR3. D genes are given only for firm matches. The size entry is marked missing in some rows and otherwise reads once, few, many or a size class.

v_gene,d_gene,abundance,j_gene,CDR3aa,CDR3nt
TRBV5-1,NA,few,TRBJ2-7,CASSRDSPSYEQYF,TGCGCCAGCAGCCGGGACTCGCCCTCCTACGAGCAGTACTTC
TRBV21-1,NA,few,TRBJ1-5,CASSSWDRTRYSNQPQHF,TGTGCCAGCAGCTCATGGGACAGAACAAGGTATAGCAATCAGCCCCAGCATTTT
TRBV25-1,TRBD2,NA,TRBJ2-1,CASRGGINEQFF,TGTGCCAGCCGGGGGGGGATCAATGAGCAGTTCTTC
TRBV20-1,TRBD2,few,TRBJ2-1,CSAREGTSGNSRFF,TGCAGTGCTAGAGAGGGGACTAGCGGGAACTCCCGGTTCTTC
TRBV4-1,NA,NA,TRBJ1-4,CASSPGLRGEKLFF,TGCGCCAGCAGCCCTGGACTCCGAGGGGAAAAACTGTTTTTT
TRBV20-1,NA,NA,TRBJ2-7,CSGSRLDSYEQYF,TGCAGTGGGTCGCGGCTAGACTCCTACGAGCAGTACTTC
TRBV20-1,TRBD1,few,TRBJ1-5,CSAGRDRGHQPQHF,TGCAGTGCTGGGAGGGACAGGGGCCATCAGCCCCAGCATTTT
TRBV12-3/TRBV12-4,NA,few,TRBJ1-5,CATTDRPNQPQHF,TGTGCCACCACCGACAGGCCGAATCAGCCCCAGCATTTT
TRBV11-2,NA,NA,TRBJ1-6,CASTPRGDTSLHF,TGTGCCAGCACCCCCAGGGGAGACACATCCCTCCACTTT
TRBV5-1,NA,few,TRBJ2-7,CASNRVGGTNEQYF,TGCGCCAGCAACAGGGTTGGCGGGACAAACGAGCAGTACTTC
TRBV12-3/TRBV12-4,TRBD1,NA,TRBJ1-1,CASSFGQGGMNTEAFF,TGTGCCAGCAGTTTCGGACAGGGGGGCATGAACACTGAAGCTTTCTTT
TRBV5-6,NA,few,TRBJ2-5,CASSRYDVSIGGETQYF,TGTGCCAGCAGCCGGTACGACGTTAGCATTGGGGGAGAGACCCAGTACTTC
TRBV5-1,NA,NA,TRBJ2-3,CASNWRGTDTQYF,TGCGCCAGCAATTGGCGGGGCACAGATACGCAGTATTTT
TRBV28,TRBD2,few,TRBJ2-7,CASRGNGRGRGYEQYF,TGTGCCAGCAGAGGTAATGGGCGCGGGAGAGGTTACGAGCAGTACTTC
TRBV7-2,TRBD1,few,TRBJ1-2,CASSRTGSYGYTF,TGTGCCAGCAGCCGGACAGGGAGCTATGGCTACACCTTC
TRBV20-1,TRBD1,NA,TRBJ1-6,CSASKTGTYSPLHF,TGCAGTGCCAGCAAGACAGGGACCTATTCACCCCTCCACTTT
TRBV5-1,TRBD2,NA,TRBJ2-7,CASTGTSGNSYEQYF,TGCGCCAGCACCGGGACTAGCGGGAACTCCTACGAGCAGTACTTC
TRBV15,NA,few,TRBJ2-7,CATSPGGEQYF,TGTGCCACCAGCCCAGGAGGGGAGCAGTACTTC
TRBV27,TRBD1,NA,TRBJ2-7,CASTHTGTGGREQYF,TGTGCCAGCACCCACACCGGGACAGGGGGTCGCGAGCAGTACTTC
TRBV15,TRBD1,few,TRBJ2-7,CATSMGTGDYEQYF,TGTGCCACCAGCATGGGGACAGGCGACTACGAGCAGTACTTC
TRBV20-1,TRBD1,NA,TRBJ2-3,CSARVLPGTVTDTQYF,TGCAGTGCTAGAGTTCTTCCCGGGACAGTCACAGATACGCAGTATTTT
TRBV9,TRBD2,NA,TRBJ2-5,CASSVDLREDETQYF,TGTGCCAGCAGCGTAGATCTCCGGGAGGATGAGACCCAGTACTTC
TRBV21-1,NA,few,TRBJ2-3,CASSNGNGRRPDTQYF,TGTGCCAGCAGCAATGGGAACGGACGGAGGCCAGATACGCAGTATTTT
TRBV20-1,NA,NA,TRBJ2-7,CSAVGQGYEQYF,TGCAGTGCCGTAGGGCAGGGATACGAGCAGTACTTC
TRBV9,NA,NA,TRBJ2-1,CASSVVARRGSYNEQFF,TGTGCCAGCAGCGTAGTGGCGCGCAGGGGATCATACAATGAGCAGTTCTTC